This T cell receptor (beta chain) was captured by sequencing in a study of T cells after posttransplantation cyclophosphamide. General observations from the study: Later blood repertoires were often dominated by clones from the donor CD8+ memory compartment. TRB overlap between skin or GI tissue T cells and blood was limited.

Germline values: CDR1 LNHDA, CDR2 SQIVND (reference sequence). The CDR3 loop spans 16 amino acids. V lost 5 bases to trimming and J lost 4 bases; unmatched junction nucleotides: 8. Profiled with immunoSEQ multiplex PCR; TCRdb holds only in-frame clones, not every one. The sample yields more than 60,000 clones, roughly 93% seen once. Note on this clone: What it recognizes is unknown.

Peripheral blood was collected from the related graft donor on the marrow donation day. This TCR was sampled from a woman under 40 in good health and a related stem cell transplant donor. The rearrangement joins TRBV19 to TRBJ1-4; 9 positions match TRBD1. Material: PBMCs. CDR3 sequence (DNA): TGTGCCAGTAGTCCCGGGACAGGGACGGGTAATGAAAAACTGTTTTTT. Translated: CASSPGTGTGNEKLFF.